A selection of T cell receptor beta chains follows, all from one sample in a study of cytomegalovirus exposure and HLA in healthy donors. Sequencing used immunoSEQ multiplex PCR; TCRdb keeps in-frame clones, though not all of them. The sample includes 90,000 to 100,000 clones, over 70% of them seen just once. Input material: PBMCs. The receptor set was obtained from a woman in her forties in good health and CMV-seronegative. Each CDR3 is given with its conserved first and last residue. A D gene is named only where the DNA matches it firmly. Clone size is stated in some rows and not others, as once, few, many or a class when expanded.

v_gene,d_gene,j_gene,abundance,CDR3aa,CDR3nt
TRBV5-1,NA,TRBJ1-3,NA,CASKGTGNTIYF,TGCGCCAGCAAGGGGACTGGAAACACCATATATTTT
TRBV28,NA,TRBJ2-7,NA,CASSSGAPNEQYF,TGTGCCAGCAGTTCAGGGGCGCCCAACGAGCAGTACTTC
TRBV9,TRBD1,TRBJ2-1,NA,CASSAPTGVANEQFF,TGTGCCAGCAGCGCACCCACAGGGGTCGCGAATGAGCAGTTCTTC
TRBV2,TRBD1,TRBJ1-1,NA,CASSDGQGDGTEAFF,TGTGCCAGCAGTGATGGACAGGGGGATGGCACTGAAGCTTTCTTT
TRBV14,NA,TRBJ2-5,NA,CASSQLGGLRGSETQYF,TGTGCCAGCAGCCAATTGGGTGGCCTTAGGGGTTCAGAGACCCAGTACTTC
TRBV6-1,NA,TRBJ1-1,NA,CASSDVGGDTEAFF,TGTGCCAGCAGTGATGTTGGGGGGGACACTGAAGCTTTCTTT
TRBV7-6,TRBD1,TRBJ2-6,NA,CASSPRSPSGTGGSGANVLTF,TGTGCCAGCAGCCCCCGGTCCCCCTCCGGGACAGGGGGGTCTGGGGCCAACGTCCTGACTTTC
TRBV11-2,NA,TRBJ2-7,NA,CASSLVETAFSFSVQYF,TGTGCCAGCAGCTTAGTGGAGACAGCTTTCAGTTTCTCTGTGCAGTACTTC
TRBV19,NA,TRBJ2-1,NA,CASSLQGKNEQFF,TGTGCCAGTAGTCTCCAGGGAAAAAATGAGCAGTTCTTC
TRBV11-3,TRBD2,TRBJ2-1,NA,CASSLGGGSYNEQFF,TGTGCCAGCAGCTTAGGGGGGGGTTCCTACAATGAGCAGTTCTTC
TRBV5-8,NA,TRBJ1-5,once,CASSQEYNQPQHF,TGTGCCAGCAGCCAGGAATACAATCAGCCCCAGCATTTT
TRBV10-3,TRBD1,TRBJ2-5,NA,CAISDPGTGALQETQYF,TGTGCCATCAGTGACCCTGGGACAGGGGCCCTCCAAGAGACCCAGTACTTC
TRBV5-4,NA,TRBJ1-1,few,CASSYQGGAEAFF,TGTGCCAGCAGCTACCAGGGTGGCGCTGAAGCTTTCTTT
TRBV5-1,NA,TRBJ1-5,NA,CASSRTIGQPQHF,TGCGCCAGCAGCCGGACTATCGGACAGCCCCAGCATTTT
TRBV19,NA,TRBJ1-1,NA,CASRSGRGVDAFF,TGTGCCAGTAGATCCGGGAGGGGGGTCGATGCTTTCTTT
TRBV7-9,TRBD1,TRBJ1-1,few,CASSFPGQGAITEAFF,TGTGCCAGCAGCTTTCCGGGACAGGGGGCAATCACTGAAGCTTTCTTT
TRBV9,NA,TRBJ1-2,NA,CASSVLPQGRNYGYTF,TGTGCCAGCAGCGTCCTCCCCCAGGGGCGAAACTATGGCTACACCTTC
TRBV7-2,NA,TRBJ1-4,NA,CASRSGGLGEKLFF,TGTGCCAGCAGATCGGGGGGGCTCGGTGAAAAACTGTTTTTT
TRBV10-2,TRBD1,TRBJ2-7,NA,CASSSGQGSVAYEQYF,TGCGCCAGCAGCTCAGGACAGGGCTCGGTGGCCTACGAGCAGTACTTC
TRBV10-2,TRBD1,TRBJ2-5,NA,CASSEEGAPETQYF,TGCGCCAGCAGTGAGGAGGGGGCGCCAGAGACCCAGTACTTC
TRBV7-8,TRBD1,TRBJ2-7,NA,CASSPSRAIGGGEQYF,TGTGCCAGCAGCCCCAGCAGGGCCATAGGGGGCGGCGAGCAGTACTTC
TRBV2,NA,TRBJ2-7,NA,CASGGAVGNEQYF,TGTGCCAGCGGGGGGGCCGTTGGCAACGAGCAGTACTTC
TRBV27,TRBD1,TRBJ2-2,NA,CASSSLDRVNTGELFF,TGTGCCAGCAGTTCTTTGGACAGGGTGAACACCGGGGAGCTGTTTTTT
TRBV27,TRBD2,TRBJ2-2,NA,CASSLNGGASGELFF,TGTGCCAGCAGTTTAAACGGGGGGGCAAGCGGGGAGCTGTTTTTT
TRBV7-9,TRBD1,TRBJ2-5,NA,CASSRPGDRGPETQYF,TGTGCCAGCAGCCGTCCTGGGGACAGGGGGCCTGAGACCCAGTACTTC
TRBV7-2,TRBD1,TRBJ2-5,NA,CASSRGTGAQETQYF,TGTGCCAGCAGTCGGGGGACAGGGGCCCAAGAGACCCAGTACTTC
TRBV6-1,TRBD1,TRBJ1-2,NA,CASTTGGANSRGYTF,TGTGCCAGCACTACAGGGGGCGCAAATTCTCGTGGCTACACCTTC
TRBV5-4,TRBD1,TRBJ1-1,NA,CASSLGQEGKAFF,TGTGCCAGCAGCCTAGGACAGGAAGGAAAAGCTTTCTTT
TRBV29-1,NA,TRBJ2-7,NA,CSARGAQIYEQYF,TGCAGCGCCAGGGGGGCGCAAATCTACGAGCAGTACTTC
TRBV5-8,NA,TRBJ2-7,NA,CASSSGKSILDEQYF,TGTGCCAGCAGCTCCGGTAAGAGCATCTTGGACGAGCAGTACTTC
TRBV6-5,NA,TRBJ1-3,NA,CASSSGRLSGNTIYF,TGTGCCAGCAGTTCCGGCAGACTCTCTGGAAACACCATATATTTT
TRBV28,TRBD1,TRBJ1-2,NA,CASTLGGQGHGYTF,TGTGCCAGCACCCTGGGGGGACAGGGTCATGGCTACACCTTC
TRBV13,NA,TRBJ2-6,NA,CASSLRARGSSGANVLTF,TGTGCCAGCAGCTTACGGGCCAGGGGTTCCTCTGGGGCCAACGTCCTGACTTTC
TRBV5-1,NA,TRBJ2-3,NA,CASSPLSGRGTDTQYF,TGCGCCAGCAGCCCCCTTAGCGGTAGGGGCACAGATACGCAGTATTTT
TRBV19,NA,TRBJ2-1,NA,CASSIAGGPYNEQFF,TGTGCCAGTAGTATTGCTGGGGGCCCTTACAATGAGCAGTTCTTC
TRBV5-1,NA,TRBJ1-1,NA,CASSLLTGMNTEAFF,TGCGCCAGCAGCTTGTTGACAGGTATGAACACTGAAGCTTTCTTT
TRBV6-1,NA,TRBJ1-4,NA,CASKEGINEKLFF,TGTGCCAGCAAGGAGGGGATTAATGAAAAACTGTTTTTT
TRBV7-3,NA,TRBJ2-1,NA,CASSLVQDHNEQFF,TGTGCCAGCAGCTTAGTACAGGACCACAATGAGCAGTTCTTC
TRBV5-6,TRBD2,TRBJ2-3,NA,CASSPGGVSDTQYF,TGTGCCAGCAGCCCGGGAGGGGTTTCAGATACGCAGTATTTT
TRBV5-1,NA,TRBJ1-2,few,CASSLAGGSNYGYTF,TGCGCCAGCAGCTTGGCCGGAGGTTCAAACTATGGCTACACCTTC